This T cell receptor beta chain came from a study of blood T cell repertoires in COVID-19. Libraries were prepared by immunoSEQ multiplex PCR; TCRdb keeps only in-frame clonotypes and omits some of them. The sample includes 81,000 or so clones, around 92% of them seen just once. Trimming cost V 8 bases and J 0 bases, with 13 bases left between them. CDR3 length equals 14 residues. Germline values: CDR1 MDHEN, CDR2 SYDVKM. The gene calls are TRBV28 and TRBJ1-1, with a weak D call TRBD1 (6 bases). The sequence came from a woman aged 55-69 years with active COVID-19. Sequenced input: peripheral blood. The CDR3 region is CASVPGHLNTEAFF. CDR3 nucleotide sequence: TGTGCCAGCGTTCCGGGACACCTGAACACTGAAGCTTTCTTT.